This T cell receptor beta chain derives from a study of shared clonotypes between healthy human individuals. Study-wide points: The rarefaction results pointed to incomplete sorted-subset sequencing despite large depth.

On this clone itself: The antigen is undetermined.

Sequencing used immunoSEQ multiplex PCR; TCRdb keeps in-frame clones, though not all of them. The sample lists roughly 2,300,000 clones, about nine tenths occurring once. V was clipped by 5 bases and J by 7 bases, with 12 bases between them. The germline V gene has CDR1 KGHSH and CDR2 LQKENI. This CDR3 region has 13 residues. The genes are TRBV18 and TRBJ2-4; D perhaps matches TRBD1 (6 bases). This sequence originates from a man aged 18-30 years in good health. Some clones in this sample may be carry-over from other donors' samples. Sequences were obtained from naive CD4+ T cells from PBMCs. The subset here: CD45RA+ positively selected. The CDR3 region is CASSVRTDNIQYF. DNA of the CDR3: TGTGCCAGCTCAGTACGGACAGATAACATTCAGTACTTC. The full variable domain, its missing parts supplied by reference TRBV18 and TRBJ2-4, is NAGVMQNPRHLVRRRGQEARLRCSPMKGHSHVYWYRQLPEEGLKFMVYLQKENIIDESGMPKERFSAEFPKEGPSILRIQQVVRGDSAAYFCASSVRTDNIQYFGAGTRLSVL.